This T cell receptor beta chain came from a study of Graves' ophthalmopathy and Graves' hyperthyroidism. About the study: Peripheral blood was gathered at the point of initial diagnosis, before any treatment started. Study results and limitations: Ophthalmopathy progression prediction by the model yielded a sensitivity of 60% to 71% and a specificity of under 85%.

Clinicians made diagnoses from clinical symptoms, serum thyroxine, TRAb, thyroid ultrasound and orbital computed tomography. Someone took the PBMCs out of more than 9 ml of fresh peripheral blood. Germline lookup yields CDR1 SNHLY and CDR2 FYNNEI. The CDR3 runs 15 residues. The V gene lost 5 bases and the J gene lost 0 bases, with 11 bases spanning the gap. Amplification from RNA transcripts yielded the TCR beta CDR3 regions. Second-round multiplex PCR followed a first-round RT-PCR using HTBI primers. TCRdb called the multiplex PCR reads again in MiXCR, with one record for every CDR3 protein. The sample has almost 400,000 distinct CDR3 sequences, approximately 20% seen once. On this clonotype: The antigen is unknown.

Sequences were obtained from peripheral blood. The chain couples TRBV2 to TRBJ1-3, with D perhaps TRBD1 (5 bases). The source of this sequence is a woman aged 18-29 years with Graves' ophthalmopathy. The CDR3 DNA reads TGTGCCAGCAGTACCGACAGCTACTCTGGAAACACCATATATTTT. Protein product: CASSTDSYSGNTIYF.